Shown below are 3 T cell receptor beta chains from a single sample sequenced in a study of OX40 agonist ivuxolimab in advanced cancers. Method: immunoSEQ multiplex PCR; TCRdb's copy keeps in-frame clones and lacks some. The repertoire holds tens of thousands of clones, with about 82% as singletons. The specimen was CD4+ or CD8+ T cells sorted from blood, collected in a trial of the OX40 agonist ivuxolimab. The receptor set was obtained from an adult with an advanced solid tumor such as melanoma, head and neck, liver or kidney cancer.

This clone was counted a few times. The J gene is TRBJ1-2, the V gene TRBV5-1, with no clear D. V lost 1 base to trimming and J lost 3 bases, with 7 bases between them. Germline CDR1 SGHRS, CDR2 YFSETQ. This CDR3 has 13 residues. CDR3 loop: CASSLYGDYGYTF. In DNA, the CDR3 is TGCGCCAGCAGCTTGTACGGAGACTATGGCTACACCTTC.

The genes are TRBV6-5 and TRBJ2-7; possible D gene TRBD2, 6 bases. Between the trimmed V and J ends, which lost 0 bases and 4 bases, there was a span of 13 bases. The CDR3 spans 15 residues. Germline CDR1 and CDR2: MNHEY and SVGAGI. The CDR3 spells CASSYSGGMRYEQYF. The CDR3 DNA sequence: TGTGCCAGCAGTTACTCCGGGGGTATGAGGTACGAGCAGTACTTC.

Concerning this clone: In the same sample, other DNA sequences code for this CDR3. The V call is TRBV5-1, the J call TRBJ1-2, with a possible D match to TRBD1 (6 bases). With 3 bases removed from V and 5 bases from J, the gap between germline ends came to 17 bases. The CDR3 runs to 15 residues. CDR1 and CDR2 from the germline V gene are SGHRS and YFSETQ. The CDR3 sequence: CASSSPGGSFYGYTF. The CDR3 coding sequence is TGCGCCAGCAGCTCCCCGGGGGGCTCCTTTTATGGCTACACCTTC. The variable domain in full, completed from reference TRBV5-1 and TRBJ1-2, reads KAGVTQTPRYLIKTRGQQVTLSCSPISGHRSVSWYQQTPGQGLQFLFEYFSETQRNKGNFPGRFSGRQFSNSRSEMNVSTLELGDSALYLCASSSPGGSFYGYTFGSGTRLTVV.